Following are 30 T cell receptor beta chains from one sample sequenced in a study of T cell responses to AZD1222 COVID-19 vaccine. Profiled with immunoSEQ multiplex PCR; TCRdb holds only in-frame clones, not every one. Of roughly 130,000 clones listed, roughly nine tenths were seen once; the top ten hold under 2%. The starting material was peripheral blood, obtained on day 0 of AZD1222 vaccination. These receptors came from an adult in good health.

The genes are TRBV10-3 and TRBJ1-5; D might be TRBD1 (5 bases). V was trimmed by 3 bases and J by 2 bases, leaving 11 bases between them. The CDR3 extends over 15 amino acids. The germline V gene has CDR1 ENHRY and CDR2 SYGVKD. For the CDR3, the DNA is TGTGCCATCAGTGATGGGAGGGGTGGCAATCAGCCCCAGCATTTT. Amino acids: CAISDGRGGNQPQHF.

The chain recombines TRBV5-1 with TRBJ2-1, with TRBD2 identical over 9 bases. Germline V lookup: CDR1 SGHRS, CDR2 YFSETQ. The CDR3 sequence is 15 residues long. Trimming cost V 2 bases and J 4 bases; bases outside gene matches: 4. CDR3: CASSFQAGGYNEQFF. The CDR3 DNA follows: TGCGCCAGCAGCTTTCAAGCGGGGGGATACAATGAGCAGTTCTTC.

The chain is built from TRBV28 and TRBJ2-7, with D perhaps matching TRBD1 or TRBD2 (7 bases each). Germline CDR1 reads MDHEN; CDR2 reads SYDVKM. Deletions cut 6 bases from V and 2 bases from J, with 14 bases between. This CDR3 is 14 amino acids long. In nucleotides, the CDR3 is TGTGCCAGCAGCCAGGGGGGGAGGGCCTACGAGCAGTACTTC. Translating gives CASSQGGRAYEQYF.

V usage is TRBV9 and J usage is TRBJ1-1; 9 bases match TRBD1. This CDR3 comprises 15 residues. The V segment lost 0 bases and the J segment 3 bases; nucleotides outside the gene matches: 3. CDR1 and CDR2 from the germline V gene are SGDLS and YYNGEE. The CDR3 loop is CASSVDWTGDTEAFF. CDR3 nucleotides: TGTGCCAGCAGCGTAGATTGGACAGGGGACACTGAAGCTTTCTTT. The full variable domain, its missing parts supplied by reference TRBV9 and TRBJ1-1, is DSGVTQTPKHLITATGQRVTLRCSPRSGDLSVYWYQQSLDQGLQFLIQYYNGEERAKGNILERFSAQQFPDLHSELNLSSLELGDSALYFCASSVDWTGDTEAFFGQGTRLTVV.

The chain has TRBV10-3 and TRBJ1-2, with 7 bases aligning to TRBD1. This CDR3 is built from 14 residues. Germline CDR1 and CDR2: ENHRY and SYGVKD. Trimming took 6 bases from V and 4 from J; bases not matched to a gene: 8. CDR3 DNA: TGTGCCATCAGACCACCGGGACAGTCCTATGGCTACACCTTC. This sequence encodes CAIRPPGQSYGYTF.

This chain joins TRBV6-5 and TRBJ1-5; D is ambiguous. Trimming cost V 1 base and J 0 bases, with 1 base left between them. Per germline, CDR1 MNHEY and CDR2 SVGAGI. This CDR3 is 13 amino acids long. This CDR3 reads CASSYYSNQPQHF. CDR3 nucleotides: TGTGCCAGCAGTTACTATAGCAATCAGCCCCAGCATTTT.

V usage is TRBV4-3 and J usage is TRBJ2-3, with 12 nucleotides matching TRBD2. V shed 4 bases and J 4 bases; nucleotides not matched to a gene: 3. The CDR3 consists of 15 residues. Germline loops: CDR1 LGHNA, CDR2 YSLEER. CDR3 DNA: TGCGCCAGCAGCCGGACTAGCGGGGAGCCAGATACGCAGTATTTT. This translates into CASSRTSGEPDTQYF.

The rearrangement links TRBV19 to TRBJ2-7, with D possibly being TRBD1 (6 bases). From germline, CDR1 is LNHDA and CDR2 SQIVND (reference sequence). V lost 10 bases to trimming and J lost 2 bases, with 12 bases between them. The CDR3 is 12 amino acids. DNA of the CDR3: TGTGCCACCTACAGGGCCCCCTACGAGCAGTACTTC. Translating gives CATYRAPYEQYF.

This chain uses TRBV19 with TRBJ2-5; D might be TRBD1 (7 bases). V lost 8 bases and J lost 5, with 18 bases in between. The CDR3 runs to 14 residues. Germline V gene sequence: CDR1 LNHDA, CDR2 SQIVND (reference sequence). Here the CDR3 reads CASGGGRVGETQYF. CDR3 bases: TGTGCCAGTGGAGGGGGCCGGGTCGGCGAGACCCAGTACTTC.

The chain has TRBV24-1 and TRBJ1-2; perhaps TRBD1 as D (5 bases). The V end was cut by 4 bases, the J end by 2 bases, with 13 bases between. Per the germline V gene, CDR1 is KGHDR and CDR2 is SFDVKD. The CDR3 sequence is 15 residues long. The chain's CDR3 is CATSEGDGLNYGYTF. Written as DNA, the CDR3 is TGTGCCACCAGTGAGGGGGACGGACTAAACTATGGCTACACCTTC.

The chain combines TRBV29-1 with TRBJ2-2, with D possibly TRBD1 on 5 matching bases. This CDR3 is built from 16 residues. V was cut by 3 bases and J by 0 bases, with 14 bases left in between. CDR1 is SQVTM and CDR2 is ANQGSEA in the germline V gene. The CDR3 coding sequence is TGCAGCGTTGAGGTTTTAAGGACATCGAACACCGGGGAGCTGTTTTTT. Its translation: CSVEVLRTSNTGELFF.

The chain recombines TRBV11-3 with TRBJ2-5; 9 nucleotides agree with TRBD1. This CDR3 spans 15 amino acids. The ends lost 6 bases at V and 4 bases at J; junction bases unmatched: 9. CDR1 SGHNT and CDR2 YENEEA come from the germline V gene. This chain's CDR3 is CASSVGTGPSETQYF. CDR3 sequence (DNA): TGTGCCAGCAGTGTTGGGACAGGGCCGTCAGAGACCCAGTACTTC.

The CDR3 protein is CASSVAGGGFQETQYF. The CDR3 coding sequence is TGTGCCAGCAGCGTAGCTGGCGGGGGGTTCCAAGAGACCCAGTACTTC. The V gene is TRBV9, the J gene TRBJ2-5, with 8 bases aligning to TRBD2. Trimming cost V 0 bases and J 1 base; bases outside gene matches: 5. The CDR3 sequence is 16 residues long. CDR1 SGDLS and CDR2 YYNGEE come from the germline V gene.

V gene TRBV27 combines with J gene TRBJ1-1; TRBD1 agrees at 7 bases. V dropped 7 bases and J dropped 0; count of bases not matched to a gene: 5. CDR1 MNHEY and CDR2 SMNVEV come from the germline V gene (reference sequence). The CDR3 loop spans 14 amino acids. In DNA, the CDR3 is TGTGCCAGCACCTCAGGGGGGATGAACACTGAAGCTTTCTTT. As protein: CASTSGGMNTEAFF.

The chain recombines TRBV19 with TRBJ1-4; tentative D call: TRBD1 (5 bases). Germline V gives CDR1 LNHDA, CDR2 SQIVND (reference sequence). The CDR3 has 14 amino acids. V lost 7 bases and J lost 2, with 11 bases in between. The chain's CDR3 is CASTGSHTNEKLFF. CDR3 coding DNA: TGTGCCAGTACAGGGAGTCACACTAATGAAAAACTGTTTTTT.

The genes are TRBV7-2 and TRBJ1-6, with TRBD1 as a possible D gene (5 bases). The CDR3 is made up of 15 amino acids. Germline V gene lookup returns CDR1 SGHTA and CDR2 FQGNSA. With 5 bases removed from V and 5 bases from J, the gap between germline ends came to 13 bases. CDR3 DNA sequence: TGTGCCAGCAGCATCCGGGGGGGGGATAATTCACCCCTCCACTTT. Its protein is CASSIRGGDNSPLHF.

The rearrangement uses TRBV29-1 and TRBJ2-5, with 7 positions matching TRBD1. CDR1 is SQVTM and CDR2 is ANQGSEA in the germline V gene. With V trimmed by 8 bases and J by 3 bases, 15 bases remained unmatched. CDR3 length: 15 residues. CDR3 DNA: TGCAGCACTCTGCCAGTCGCAACAGGGGAAGAGACCCAGTACTTC. Translation: CSTLPVATGEETQYF.

This chain joins TRBV9 and TRBJ1-4, with D possibly matching TRBD1 (5 bases). This CDR3 spans 15 amino acids. Per germline, CDR1 SGDLS and CDR2 YYNGEE. Trimming shortened V by 3 bases and J by 7 bases, and 16 bases separated the two germline ends. For the CDR3, the DNA is TGTGCCAGCAGCGCTACCGGGACCCCTGGTGAAAAACTGTTTTTT. This encodes CASSATGTPGEKLFF.

The genes are TRBV27 and TRBJ2-5; TRBD2 is a possible D gene (5 bases). The CDR3 extends over 14 amino acids. Germline CDR1 is MNHEY and CDR2 is SMNVEV (reference sequence). Between the trimmed V and J ends, which lost 5 bases and 1 base, there was a span of 11 bases. The CDR3 DNA follows: TGTGCCAGCAGTCCACCCGGGGTCCAAGAGACCCAGTACTTC. Its protein is CASSPPGVQETQYF.

V and J are TRBV10-3 and TRBJ2-7; D is perhaps TRBD1 (6 bases). V was clipped by 6 bases and J by 0 bases, with 12 bases between them. In germline, CDR1 is ENHRY, CDR2 SYGVKD. This CDR3 has 14 amino acids. The CDR3 sequence: CAISALDSSYEQYF. The CDR3, as DNA: TGTGCCATCAGCGCCTTGGACAGCTCCTACGAGCAGTACTTC.

This rearrangement joins TRBV23-1 to TRBJ2-7; 9 bases fit TRBD1. TRBV23-1 is classed as an ORF, of uncertain function. With 3 bases clipped from V and 3 bases from J, the junction kept 12 bases outside the gene matches. CDR3 size: 17 residues. This CDR3 reads CASSHSDRDRVGYEQYF. CDR3 nucleotides: TGCGCCAGCAGTCACTCAGACCGGGACAGGGTCGGCTACGAGCAGTACTTC.

V is TRBV5-1 and J is TRBJ1-1; a weak D match, TRBD1 (6 bases). This CDR3 spans 17 amino acids. Deletions cut 1 base from V and 6 bases from J, with 22 bases between. Per germline, CDR1 SGHRS and CDR2 YFSETQ. CDR3 region: CASSLRDMGPLGSEAFF. The CDR3 bases are TGCGCCAGCAGCTTGAGGGACATGGGCCCGTTGGGGTCTGAAGCTTTCTTT. The full variable domain, its missing parts supplied by reference TRBV5-1 and TRBJ1-1, is KAGVTQTPRYLIKTRGQQVTLSCSPISGHRSVSWYQQTPGQGLQFLFEYFSETQRNKGNFPGRFSGRQFSNSRSEMNVSTLELGDSALYLCASSLRDMGPLGSEAFFGQGTRLTVV.

The gene calls are TRBV2 and TRBJ2-5; D might be TRBD2 (7 bases). The CDR3 is 15 amino acids. V was shortened by 4 bases and J by 1 base, with 13 bases between the two germline ends. Germline values: CDR1 SNHLY, CDR2 FYNNEI. CDR3 sequence reads: CASSVLRGGQETQYF. The DNA of the CDR3 is TGTGCCAGCAGTGTACTAAGGGGGGGCCAAGAGACCCAGTACTTC.

V gene TRBV10-3 combines with J gene TRBJ2-7, with 7 nucleotides matching TRBD2. The trim removed 10 bases at V and 4 bases at J, leaving 10 bases unmatched. CDR1 and CDR2 from the germline V gene are ENHRY and SYGVKD. CDR3 length equals 13 residues. CDR3: CATGDYAKYEQYF. As DNA, the CDR3 is TGTGCCACCGGGGACTACGCGAAATACGAGCAGTACTTC.

The chain carries TRBV4-3 and TRBJ2-5; 7 nucleotides agree with TRBD1. V shed 0 bases, J shed 7 bases, and the junction held 8 bases outside the gene matches. Germline loops: CDR1 LGHNA, CDR2 YSLEER. The CDR3 loop spans 15 amino acids. CDR3 sequence (DNA): TGCGCCAGCAGCCAAGAATACAGGGGCCCCGGGACCCAGTACTTC. Residues: CASSQEYRGPGTQYF.

The chain carries TRBV6-2 or TRBV6-3 and TRBJ1-1, with D unclear. There are 17 residues in the CDR3. The germline V and J ends were trimmed by 0 bases and 3 bases, with 17 bases remaining between them. CDR1 MNHEY and CDR2 SVGEGT come from the germline V gene. In DNA, the CDR3 is TGTGCCAGCAGTTACTCGACCCGGGGTGGGAAGGACACTGAAGCTTTCTTT. Amino acid sequence: CASSYSTRGGKDTEAFF.

The rearrangement links TRBV4-1 to TRBJ2-2; possibly TRBD1 for D (6 bases). From germline, CDR1 is MGHRA and CDR2 YSYEKL. This CDR3 region has 16 residues. Trimming shortened V by 1 base and J by 2 bases, and 11 bases separated the two germline ends. CDR3 bases: TGCGCCAGCAGCCAAGTTGAACAGGGTAACACCGGGGAGCTGTTTTTT. Its protein is CASSQVEQGNTGELFF.

This chain links TRBV7-2 with TRBJ2-5; a weak D match, TRBD1 (6 bases). This CDR3 is built from 15 residues. The V end was cut by 3 bases, the J end by 5 bases, with 16 bases between. Germline loops: CDR1 SGHTA, CDR2 FQGNSA. The CDR3 bases are TGTGCCAGCAGCTTCGGTCAGGGGTCGTATGAGACCCAGTACTTC. Translated: CASSFGQGSYETQYF.

V usage is TRBV28 and J usage is TRBJ2-2, with D perhaps matching TRBD1 or TRBD2 (5 bases each). Germline loops: CDR1 MDHEN, CDR2 SYDVKM. There are 16 residues in the CDR3. Trimming removed 6 bases at V and 4 bases at J, with 18 bases between. The CDR3: CASRLWGYQVTGELFF. The CDR3 region has the DNA TGTGCCAGCAGGCTCTGGGGGTACCAAGTCACCGGGGAGCTGTTTTTT.

The chain joins TRBV3-1 (or the pseudogene TRBV3-2) to TRBJ1-1; D gene ambiguous. CDR3 length: 13 residues. V was clipped by 0 bases and J by 7 bases, with 9 bases between them. The germline V gene has CDR1 LGHDT and CDR2 YNNKEL (reference sequence). The CDR3 region is CASSQDGQSEAFF. The CDR3 DNA follows: TGTGCCAGCAGCCAAGATGGGCAGAGTGAAGCTTTCTTT.